This TCR beta chain stems from a study of blood T cells in healthy people across ages. Study-level results: While age rose, TCR beta diversity per million T cells dropped in a roughly linear way.

The second PCR ran roughly 7 to 12 cycles with a sample-barcoded 5' primer and J-beta primers. All samples yielded 2.5 million or more CDR3-containing paired-end reads. TCRdb reprocessed the 5' RACE reads with MiXCR, giving one entry per CDR3 protein. Here the sample spans hundreds of thousands of distinct CDR3 sequences, about 62% being singletons. This clonotype was counted between two and nine times. The target antigen is unknown. With V trimmed by 2 bases and J by 2 bases, 5 bases remained unmatched. This CDR3 region has 15 residues. The germline V gene encodes CDR1 SGHKS and CDR2 YYEKEE (reference sequence).

This receptor was identified in a man aged 25 to 40 in good health. The J gene is TRBJ2-7, the V gene TRBV5-5; TRBD2 matches at 9 bases. Sequenced input: blood. DNA of the CDR3: TGTGCCAGCAGCTTTCTTGCGGGAGGGACCTACGAGCAGTACTTC. Its translation is CASSFLAGGTYEQYF. Based on the CDR3 plus reference TRBV5-5 and TRBJ2-7, the full variable domain is DAGVTQSPTHLIKTRGQQVTLRCSPISGHKSVSWYQQVLGQGPQFIFQYYEKEERGRGNFPDRFSARQFPNYSSELNVNALLLGDSALYLCASSFLAGGTYEQYFGPGTRLTVT.